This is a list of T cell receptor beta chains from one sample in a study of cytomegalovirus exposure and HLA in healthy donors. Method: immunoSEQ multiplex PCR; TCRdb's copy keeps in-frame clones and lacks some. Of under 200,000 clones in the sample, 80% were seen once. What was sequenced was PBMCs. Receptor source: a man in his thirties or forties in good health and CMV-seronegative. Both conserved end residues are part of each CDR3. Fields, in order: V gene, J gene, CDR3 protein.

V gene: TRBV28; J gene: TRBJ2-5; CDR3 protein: CASNFGEWETQYF
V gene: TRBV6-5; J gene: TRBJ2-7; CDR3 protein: CASSYSTSGVESQYF
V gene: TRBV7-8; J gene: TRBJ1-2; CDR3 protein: CASSLASGALGYGYTF
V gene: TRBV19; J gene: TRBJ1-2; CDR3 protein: CASSTAGTEVGGYTF
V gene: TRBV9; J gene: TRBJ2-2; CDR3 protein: CASSGTSGRNTGELFF
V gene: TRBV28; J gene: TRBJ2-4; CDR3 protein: CASSLLLGVAKNIQYF
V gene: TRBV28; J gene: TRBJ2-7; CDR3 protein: CASSLWGGASYEQYF
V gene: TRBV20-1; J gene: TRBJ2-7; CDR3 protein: CSARGNYEQYF
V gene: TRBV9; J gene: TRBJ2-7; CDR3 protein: CASSQGLAGLYEQYF
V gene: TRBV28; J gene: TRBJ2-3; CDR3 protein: CASRDSGGIDTDTQYF
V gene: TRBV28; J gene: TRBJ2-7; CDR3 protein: CASSLWGAFNSYEQYF
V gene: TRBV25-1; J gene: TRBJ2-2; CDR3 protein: CASQSTGLNTGELFF
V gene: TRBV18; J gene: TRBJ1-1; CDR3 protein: CASSSDRGGGAFF
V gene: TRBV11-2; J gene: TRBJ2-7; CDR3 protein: CASSNSPGLTSYEQYF
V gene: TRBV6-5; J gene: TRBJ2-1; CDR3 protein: CASSLTSGTDEQFF
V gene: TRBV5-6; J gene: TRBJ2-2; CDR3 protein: CASSPMGTLNTGELFF
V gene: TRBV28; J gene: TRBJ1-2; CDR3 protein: CASSPPRAHYGYTF
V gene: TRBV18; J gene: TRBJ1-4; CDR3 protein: CASSPTGWGEKLFF
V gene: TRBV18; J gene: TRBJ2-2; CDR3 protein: CASSPSTGVDTGELFF
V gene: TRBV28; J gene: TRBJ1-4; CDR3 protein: CASSSLSEKLFF
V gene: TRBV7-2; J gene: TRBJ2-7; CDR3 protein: CASSPRTGADYEQYF
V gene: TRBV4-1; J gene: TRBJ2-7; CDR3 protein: CASSQQLAVRSYEQYF